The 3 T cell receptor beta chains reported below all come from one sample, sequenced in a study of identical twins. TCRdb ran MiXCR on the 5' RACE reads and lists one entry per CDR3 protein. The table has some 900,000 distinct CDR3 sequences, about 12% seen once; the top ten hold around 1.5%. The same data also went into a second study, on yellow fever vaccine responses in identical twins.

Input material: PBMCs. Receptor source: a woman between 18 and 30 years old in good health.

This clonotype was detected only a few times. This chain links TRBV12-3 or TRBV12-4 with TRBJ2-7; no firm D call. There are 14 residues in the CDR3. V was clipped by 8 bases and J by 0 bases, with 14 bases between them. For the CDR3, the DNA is TGTGCCAGCGTTCGGCGGTGGGGCTCCTACGAGCAGTACTTC. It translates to CASVRRWGSYEQYF.

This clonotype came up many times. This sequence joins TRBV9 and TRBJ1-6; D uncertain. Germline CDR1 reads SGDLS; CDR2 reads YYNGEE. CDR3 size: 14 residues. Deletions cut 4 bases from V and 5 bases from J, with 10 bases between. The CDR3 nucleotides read TGTGCCAGCAGCCCGCAGGCTAATAATTCACCCCTCCACTTT. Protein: CASSPQANNSPLHF.

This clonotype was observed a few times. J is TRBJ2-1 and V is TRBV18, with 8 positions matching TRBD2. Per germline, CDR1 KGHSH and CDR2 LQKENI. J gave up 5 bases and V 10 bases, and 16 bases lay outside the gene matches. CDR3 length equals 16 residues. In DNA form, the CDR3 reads TGTGCCAACTCGGCCAAAGCGGGAGACTGGCACAATGAGCAGTTCTTC. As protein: CANSAKAGDWHNEQFF.